Listed below are T cell receptor beta chains from one sample, sequenced in a study of naive and memory T cell subsets. In TCRdb, the UMI-ligation and nested PCR reads were re-called with MiXCR into one record per CDR3 protein. The sample records some 85,000 distinct CDR3 sequences, roughly 14% being singletons. Material: central memory CD4+ T cells from blood. These receptors were taken from a human donor in good health. The CDR3 runs from the conserved cysteine through the conserved F or W. Fields, in order: J gene, clone size, D gene, V gene, CDR3 protein, CDR3 DNA. D genes are given only for firm matches. For some rows the clone size is stated as once, few or many, or as a class when expanded; others skip it.

TRBJ1-2	NA	TRBD1	TRBV7-9	CASSSDRVISYGYTF	TGTGCCAGCAGCTCAGACAGGGTCATTAGCTATGGCTACACCTTC
TRBJ2-3	NA	NA	TRBV29-1	CSVDPGRATDTQYF	TGCAGCGTCGATCCGGGACGAGCCACAGATACGCAGTATTTT
TRBJ1-4	NA	TRBD1	TRBV20-1	CSAPGQGKANEKLFF	TGCAGTGCGCCGGGACAGGGGAAAGCTAATGAAAAACTGTTTTTT
TRBJ1-2	many	TRBD1	TRBV7-6	CASSSQPGTGSAGYTF	TGTGCCAGCAGCTCCCAACCCGGGACAGGGTCGGCTGGCTACACCTTC
TRBJ2-3	few	NA	TRBV7-3	CASSLDPFGADTQYF	TGTGCCAGCAGCTTGGACCCTTTTGGGGCAGATACGCAGTATTTT
TRBJ2-1	NA	TRBD1	TRBV7-9	CASSFLDRGGYYNEQFF	TGTGCCAGCAGCTTTCTGGACAGGGGGGGATACTACAATGAGCAGTTCTTC
TRBJ1-6	few	TRBD1	TRBV28	CASSLRQGYSPLHF	TGTGCCAGCAGCCTACGACAGGGATATTCACCCCTCCACTTT
TRBJ1-1	NA	NA	TRBV7-9	CASSLPLNTEAFF	TGTGCCAGCAGCTTACCCCTGAACACTGAAGCTTTCTTT
TRBJ2-2	once	TRBD1	TRBV4-3	CASSQARGCDTGELFF	TGCGCCAGCAGCCAAGCCAGGGGGTGCGACACCGGGGAGCTGTTTTTT
TRBJ2-5	NA	TRBD1	TRBV10-3	CAISDPGGADYVETQYF	TGTGCCATCAGCGACCCAGGGGGCGCGGATTATGTAGAGACCCAGTACTTC
TRBJ2-7	few	NA	TRBV3-1	CASSLKESRYF	TGTGCCAGCAGTCTTAAGGAATCTCGGTACTTC
TRBJ2-1	many	TRBD2	TRBV5-4	CASSRGTSDYNEQFF	TGTGCCAGCAGCCGCGGGACTAGCGACTACAATGAGCAGTTCTTC
TRBJ2-7	few	TRBD2	TRBV20-1	CSATGTSYEQYF	TGCAGTGCTACCGGGACTAGCTACGAGCAGTACTTC
TRBJ2-2	many	TRBD2	TRBV29-1	CSAGTSGSGTGELFF	TGCAGCGCCGGGACTAGCGGGAGCGGCACCGGGGAGCTGTTTTTT
TRBJ2-3	many	TRBD1	TRBV27	CASSRGQGPPNTDTQYF	TGTGCCAGCAGTCGAGGACAGGGCCCTCCTAACACAGATACGCAGTATTTT
TRBJ2-5	many	NA	TRBV6-5	CASSSESGRVTQYF	TGTGCCAGCAGTTCGGAGAGCGGAAGAGTAACCCAGTACTTC
TRBJ2-2	many	NA	TRBV6-4	CASKGSLNTGELFF	TGTGCCAGCAAGGGCAGCCTGAACACCGGGGAGCTGTTTTTT
TRBJ2-5	few	TRBD2	TRBV7-2	CAGGREPGETQYF	TGTGCCGGAGGGCGGGAGCCCGGGGAGACCCAGTACTTC
TRBJ2-2	many	TRBD1	TRBV19	CASKRTGNTGELFF	TGTGCCAGTAAACGGACAGGGAACACCGGGGAGCTGTTTTTT
TRBJ2-7	NA	TRBD1	TRBV12-3/TRBV12-4	CASSPRDRAYEQYF	TGTGCCAGCAGCCCTCGGGACAGGGCCTACGAGCAGTACTTC
TRBJ2-3	few	NA	TRBV6-2/TRBV6-3	CASSDFSRTDTQYF	TGTGCCAGCAGCGACTTTTCTAGAACAGATACGCAGTATTTT
TRBJ2-1	NA	NA	TRBV20-1	CSARDPPEQFF	TGCAGTGCTAGAGACCCCCCCGAGCAGTTCTTC
TRBJ2-5	NA	TRBD2	TRBV6-1	CASTSGLAGGHQETQYF	TGTGCCAGCACCTCGGGACTAGCGGGAGGGCATCAAGAGACCCAGTACTTC
TRBJ2-3	many	NA	TRBV29-1	CSVEGGSSTDTQYF	TGCAGCGTTGAAGGAGGGTCGAGCACAGATACGCAGTATTTT
TRBJ2-3	many	NA	TRBV20-1	CSAAKASTDTQYF	TGCAGTGCCGCAAAGGCTAGCACAGATACGCAGTATTTT
TRBJ2-1	many	TRBD2	TRBV12-3/TRBV12-4	CASSPRTSGRWVHEQFF	TGTGCCAGCAGTCCAAGGACTAGCGGGAGATGGGTCCATGAGCAGTTCTTC
TRBJ2-6	few	NA	TRBV18	CASSPSTGSSGANVLTF	TGTGCCAGCTCACCATCTACGGGGAGCTCTGGGGCCAACGTCCTGACTTTC
TRBJ2-3	many	NA	TRBV4-3	CASSQESGRPDTQYF	TGCGCCAGCAGCCAAGAGTCAGGGAGGCCAGATACGCAGTATTTT
TRBJ1-1	many	NA	TRBV29-1	CSVAQTMNTEAFF	TGCAGCGTTGCACAGACCATGAACACTGAAGCTTTCTTT
TRBJ1-1	NA	NA	TRBV10-2	CASSGQGVGTEAFF	TGCGCCAGCAGTGGGCAGGGAGTGGGCACTGAAGCTTTCTTT
TRBJ2-7	few	TRBD2	TRBV20-1	CSALGLAGGFEQYF	TGCAGTGCTCTTGGACTAGCGGGAGGGTTCGAGCAGTACTTC
TRBJ2-7	many	NA	TRBV3-1	CASSRDISSYEQYF	TGTGCCAGCAGCCGGGACATCTCCTCCTACGAGCAGTACTTC
TRBJ1-6	few	NA	TRBV4-2	CASATQGDNSPLHF	TGTGCCAGCGCAACCCAAGGCGATAATTCACCCCTCCACTTT
TRBJ2-5	few	TRBD2	TRBV15	CATSSARLLAGGSGETQYF	TGTGCCACCAGCAGCGCTCGGTTACTAGCGGGAGGGTCGGGGGAGACCCAGTACTTC
TRBJ1-5	NA	NA	TRBV7-8	CASSLERGQQPQHF	TGTGCCAGCAGCTTAGAGAGGGGTCAGCAGCCCCAGCATTTT
TRBJ2-1	NA	NA	TRBV5-1	CASSLEGQRDEQFF	TGCGCCAGCAGCTTGGAAGGGCAGCGGGATGAGCAGTTCTTC
TRBJ2-7	many	NA	TRBV6-1	CASRAQPSAGSFEQYF	TGTGCCAGCAGAGCTCAGCCTAGCGCGGGATCGTTCGAGCAGTACTTC
TRBJ1-1	many	TRBD1	TRBV12-3/TRBV12-4	CASSLGQGIGAFF	TGTGCCAGCAGTTTAGGACAGGGGATTGGGGCTTTCTTT
TRBJ2-1	many	TRBD2	TRBV20-1	CSASSGTSGYNEQFF	TGCAGTGCTAGCTCCGGGACTAGCGGTTACAATGAGCAGTTCTTC
TRBJ1-1	NA	TRBD1	TRBV6-2/TRBV6-3	CASSYAGGTEAFF	TGTGCCAGCAGTTACGCAGGGGGCACTGAAGCTTTCTTT
TRBJ2-2	NA	NA	TRBV20-1	CSARGMGRITGELFF	TGCAGTGCTAGAGGGATGGGGCGAATCACCGGGGAGCTGTTTTTT
TRBJ2-2	NA	TRBD1	TRBV5-6	CASRWDGTDTGELFF	TGTGCCAGCAGATGGGACGGGACAGACACCGGGGAGCTGTTTTTT
TRBJ2-7	NA	TRBD1	TRBV28	CASTRTGHYEQYF	TGTGCCAGCACCCGGACAGGACACTACGAGCAGTACTTC
TRBJ1-5	NA	NA	TRBV5-1	CASSLEPGLSNQPQHF	TGCGCCAGCAGCTTGGAGCCAGGACTGAGCAATCAGCCCCAGCATTTT
TRBJ2-1	many	NA	TRBV7-8	CASSFPYSYNEQFF	TGTGCCAGCAGCTTTCCTTACTCCTACAATGAGCAGTTCTTC
TRBJ1-1	many	TRBD1	TRBV9	CASSSGWDSAPTEAFF	TGTGCCAGCAGCTCAGGCTGGGACAGCGCCCCCACTGAAGCTTTCTTT
TRBJ2-2	NA	NA	TRBV30	CAWSGLASGELFF	TGTGCCTGGAGTGGGCTTGCTTCAGGGGAGCTGTTTTTT
TRBJ1-1	NA	NA	TRBV2	CASSPQQGIEAFF	TGTGCCAGCAGTCCCCAACAGGGTATTGAAGCTTTCTTT
TRBJ2-7	NA	TRBD2	TRBV5-1	CASSSGGGWSYEQYF	TGCGCCAGCAGTTCGGGAGGCGGCTGGTCCTACGAGCAGTACTTC
TRBJ2-5	many	TRBD1	TRBV12-3/TRBV12-4	CASSLAGQGWTQYF	TGTGCCAGCAGTTTAGCCGGACAGGGTTGGACCCAGTACTTC
TRBJ2-6	NA	NA	TRBV6-1	CASSEGAGANVLTF	TGTGCCAGCAGTGAAGGAGCTGGGGCCAACGTCCTGACTTTC
TRBJ2-5	many	NA	TRBV12-5	CASGLVGQSQYF	TGTGCTAGTGGTTTGGTAGGACAGTCCCAGTACTTC
TRBJ2-7	few	TRBD2	TRBV20-1	CSARDLTDPGLGNYEQYF	TGCAGTGCTAGAGATCTTACAGACCCGGGACTAGGGAACTACGAGCAGTACTTC
TRBJ1-5	many	TRBD1	TRBV29-1	CSGEPDRDRCAAMWPQHF	TGCAGCGGGGAACCGGACAGGGATCGTTGCGCAGCTATGTGGCCCCAGCATTTT
TRBJ2-1	many	NA	TRBV5-1	CASSLVGGPYNEQFF	TGCGCCAGCAGCTTGGTTGGCGGTCCTTACAATGAGCAGTTCTTC
TRBJ2-1	few	NA	TRBV9	CASSVSPGYNEQFF	TGTGCCAGCAGCGTATCGCCAGGATACAATGAGCAGTTCTTC
TRBJ2-1	NA	NA	TRBV12-3/TRBV12-4	CASSQTGTPSYNEQFF	TGTGCCAGCAGCCAGACCGGGACTCCCTCCTACAATGAGCAGTTCTTC
TRBJ2-3	many	TRBD2	TRBV5-5	CASSLSAAGAVDTQYF	TGTGCCAGCAGCTTAAGTGCAGCGGGAGCGGTAGATACGCAGTATTTT
TRBJ2-2	few	TRBD2	TRBV7-2	CASSLLAGYTGELFF	TGTGCCAGCAGCTTACTAGCGGGGTACACCGGGGAGCTGTTTTTT